Listed below are T cell receptor beta chains from one sample, sequenced in a study of T cell repertoires in cytomegalovirus infection. TCRdb redid the calling of the reads with MiXCR, one entry per CDR3 protein. The table shows some 800,000 distinct CDR3 sequences, with 25% to 35% occurring only once. No antigen is known for these receptors. Material: cultured CD8+ T cells from PBMCs, obtained from culture after CMV antigen stimulation. All receptors derive from a human donor in good health (CMV status not recorded). Some clones in this sample may be carry-over from other donors' samples. CDR3s include the opening cysteine and the closing phenylalanine or tryptophan. D genes are given only for firm matches. Only some rows state a clone size, as once, few, many or a class for expanded clones.

j_gene,d_gene,len,abundance,v_gene,CDR3aa,CDR3nt
TRBJ2-3,TRBD2,17,few,TRBV7-9,CASPVSGGGWGPDTQYF,TGTGCCAGCCCTGTAAGTGGCGGGGGGTGGGGCCCAGATACGCAGTATTTT
TRBJ2-1,-,12,-,TRBV27,CASSYSNNKQFF,TGTGCCAGCAGTTATTCGAACAATAAGCAGTTCTTC
TRBJ2-7,-,15,many,TRBV4-1,CASSQDRGYSYEQYF,TGCGCCAGCAGCCAAGACAGGGGCTACTCCTACGAGCAGTACTTC
TRBJ2-1,TRBD2,14,few,TRBV7-9,CASSPQPGLGEQFF,TGTGCCAGCAGTCCACAGCCGGGACTAGGTGAGCAGTTCTTC
TRBJ2-1,-,14,-,TRBV29-1,CSVGFVSSYNEQFF,TGCAGCGTTGGATTTGTGAGCTCTTACAATGAGCAGTTCTTC
TRBJ2-5,TRBD2,15,many,TRBV7-6,CASSLERGYQETQYF,TGTGCCAGCAGCTTAGAGCGGGGGTACCAAGAGACCCAGTACTTC
TRBJ2-5,-,15,many,TRBV7-8,CASTLLQGMMETQYF,TGTGCCAGCACCCTCCTCCAGGGGATGATGGAGACCCAGTACTTC
TRBJ2-4,-,13,-,TRBV28,CASSPPGPSVQYF,TGTGCCAGCAGTCCCCCGGGACCGAGCGTTCAGTACTTC
TRBJ2-5,-,15,-,TRBV7-9,CASSNRGGEQETQYF,TGTGCCAGCAGCAACCGCGGCGGGGAGCAAGAGACCCAGTACTTC
TRBJ1-6,-,12,few,TRBV6-5,CASTQNNSPLHF,TGTGCCAGCACCCAGAATAATTCACCCCTCCACTTT
TRBJ2-2,-,16,many,TRBV12-3/TRBV12-4,CASSLEGGANTGELFF,TGTGCCAGCAGTTTGGAGGGGGGGGCGAACACCGGGGAGCTGTTTTTT
TRBJ1-5,-,13,-,TRBV2,CASLPGSNQPQHF,TGTGCCAGCTTACCGGGTAGCAATCAGCCCCAGCATTTT
TRBJ2-7,-,12,-,TRBV6-5,CASSGAPYEQYF,TGTGCCAGCAGTGGGGCCCCCTACGAGCAGTACTTC
TRBJ1-5,TRBD1,14,-,TRBV27,CASHPTGTNQPQHF,TGTGCCAGTCACCCGACAGGGACCAATCAGCCCCAGCATTTT
TRBJ2-3,-,13,many,TRBV4-3,CASSQDSTDTQYF,TGTGCCAGCAGCCAAGATAGCACAGATACGCAGTATTTT
TRBJ1-1,TRBD1,19,many,TRBV6-8,CASSYSIGTGGSWGTEAFF,TGTGCCAGCAGTTACTCGATAGGGACAGGGGGCTCCTGGGGCACTGAAGCTTTCTTT
TRBJ1-2,-,14,-,TRBV4-1,CASSPPGSLYGYTF,TGCGCCAGCAGCCCCCCGGGCTCTCTATATGGCTACACCTTC
TRBJ2-3,-,16,-,TRBV28,CASSLETRDYGDTQYF,TGTGCCAGCAGTTTAGAGACTAGGGATTACGGAGATACGCAGTATTTT
TRBJ2-1,TRBD1,16,many,TRBV11-1,CASSLADRGRGDEQFF,TGTGCCAGCAGCTTAGCGGACAGGGGGCGTGGGGATGAGCAGTTCTTC
TRBJ1-2,TRBD1,13,-,TRBV4-2,CASSQNRGYGYTF,TGTGCCAGCAGCCAGAACAGGGGGTATGGCTACACCTTC
TRBJ1-2,-,14,-,TRBV7-6,CASSLAGAANGYTF,TGTGCCAGCAGCTTAGCGGGGGCAGCAAATGGCTACACCTTC
TRBJ2-1,-,16,many,TRBV7-3,CASSFFGTHRSNEQFF,TGTGCCAGCAGCTTCTTCGGGACACACAGAAGCAATGAGCAGTTCTTC
TRBJ1-1,-,16,many,TRBV4-3,CASSQDPLLWNTEAFF,TGCGCCAGCAGCCAAGATCCCCTGCTCTGGAACACTGAAGCTTTCTTT
TRBJ1-2,-,13,-,TRBV6-5,CASSSPKDYGYTF,TGTGCCAGCAGCTCGCCCAAGGACTATGGCTACACCTTC
TRBJ1-6,TRBD1,14,-,TRBV11-1,CASSSGTDSSPLHF,TGTGCCAGCAGCTCCGGGACAGATAGTTCACCCCTCCACTTT
TRBJ2-3,TRBD1,15,-,TRBV7-9,CASRPGQGAPDTQYF,TGTGCCAGCAGACCGGGACAGGGGGCCCCAGATACGCAGTATTTT
TRBJ1-6,TRBD1,16,-,TRBV19,CASSPGQGAYNSPLHF,TGTGCCTCCTCTCCGGGACAGGGGGCCTATAATTCACCCCTCCACTTT
TRBJ1-2,-,14,few,TRBV4-3,CASSQDTGLYGYTF,TGCGCCAGCAGCCAAGATACGGGACTCTATGGCTACACCTTC
TRBJ2-1,-,14,-,TRBV4-1,CASSQVRQFNEQFF,TGCGCCAGCAGCCAAGTCCGACAGTTTAATGAGCAGTTCTTC